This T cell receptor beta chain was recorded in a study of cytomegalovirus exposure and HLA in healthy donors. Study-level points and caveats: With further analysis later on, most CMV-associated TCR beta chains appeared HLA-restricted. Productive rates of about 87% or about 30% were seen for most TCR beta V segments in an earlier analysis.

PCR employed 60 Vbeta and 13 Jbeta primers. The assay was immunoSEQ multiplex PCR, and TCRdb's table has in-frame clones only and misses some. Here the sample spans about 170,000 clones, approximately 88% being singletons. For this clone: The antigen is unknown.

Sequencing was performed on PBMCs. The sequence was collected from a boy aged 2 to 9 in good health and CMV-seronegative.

The CDR3 is CASSFSGGAKGSYGYTF. CDR3 DNA: TGTGCCAGCAGCTTTTCGGGGGGGGCCAAGGGGAGCTATGGCTACACCTTC. The chain combines TRBV7-6 with TRBJ1-2, with D perhaps TRBD1 (6 bases). Trimming took off 3 bases at V and 4 bases at J, with 21 bases between the two ends. The CDR3 is 17 amino acids. Germline values: CDR1 SGHVS, CDR2 FNYEAQ.